These 14 T cell receptor beta chains originate from one sample sequenced in a study of shared clonotypes between healthy human individuals (TCRdb year 2020). Receptors were amplified or captured by the immunoSEQ multiplex PCR assay. Sourced from immuneACCESS, this table was stored by TCRdb with only in-frame sequences that have V and J called. A share of the clones is absent; for the studies checked, an unresolved V gene accounts for under half, and the remainder has no known explanation. This sample comprises 2.3 million or so clones, more than 80% of them detected only once. The ten largest clones capture 0.3% to 0.4% of the sample. The sample consisted of naive CD4+ T cells from PBMCs. According to the study, the label for this sample's cell subset or site signals: CD45RA+ positively selected. The source is a young man in good health. Some clones in this sample may be carry-over from other donors' samples.

The chain is built from TRBV7-9 and TRBJ1-1, with D possibly being TRBD1 (5 bases). CDR3 length: 15 residues. With 5 bases removed from V and 0 bases from J, the gap between germline ends came to 13 bases. The germline V gene has CDR1 SEHNR and CDR2 FQNEAQ (reference sequence). The CDR3 here is CASSPGGTVNTEAFF. The CDR3 DNA reads TGTGCCAGCAGCCCGGGGGGGACTGTGAACACTGAAGCTTTCTTT.

This chain links TRBV9 with TRBJ1-2; 12 bases agree with TRBD1. With V trimmed by 2 bases and J by 6 bases, 5 bases remained unmatched. CDR3 length equals 15 residues. CDR1 and CDR2 from the germline V gene are SGDLS and YYNGEE. The CDR3 sequence is CASSVSGQGADGYTF. The CDR3 nucleotides are TGTGCCAGCAGCGTTTCGGGACAGGGGGCTGATGGCTACACCTTC.

The rearrangement joins TRBV4-2 to TRBJ1-5, with 8 bases aligning to TRBD1. V was clipped by 2 bases and J by 2 bases; unmatched bases: 11. The length of the CDR3 is 18 residues. Germline assignment: CDR1 LGHNA and CDR2 YNFKEQ. In DNA, the CDR3 is TGTGCCAGCAGCCAATCGCCCACAGGGGGGATCGGCAATCAGCCCCAGCATTTT. Its protein product is CASSQSPTGGIGNQPQHF.

The CDR3 region is CAISEEGGGSEKLFF. The CDR3 nucleotides are TGTGCCATCAGTGAGGAGGGAGGGGGCAGTGAAAAACTGTTTTTT. The genes are TRBV10-3 and TRBJ1-4, with TRBD1 matching over 7 bases. The trim removed 2 bases at V and 7 bases at J, leaving 7 bases unmatched. The CDR3 totals 15 residues. Germline V gives CDR1 ENHRY, CDR2 SYGVKD.

CDR3 protein: CSVRGQPGLGSRGYNEQFF. DNA of the CDR3: TGCAGCGTGCGAGGCCAACCGGGACTAGGTTCTCGGGGATACAATGAGCAGTTCTTC. V usage is TRBV29-1 and J usage is TRBJ2-1; 8 nucleotides agree with TRBD2. Trimming cost V 6 bases and J 4 bases; bases outside gene matches: 23. Germline values: CDR1 SQVTM, CDR2 ANQGSEA. The CDR3 totals 19 residues.

The chain recombines TRBV15 with TRBJ2-1, with a possible D match to TRBD2 (5 bases). Germline V gene data show CDR1 as LNHNV and CDR2 as YYDKDF (reference sequence). Deletions cut 3 bases from V and 8 bases from J, with 20 bases between. The CDR3 contains 16 residues. The CDR3 DNA reads TGTGCCACCAGCAGTCATAGCGCCCTGCGTCGGGATGAGCAGTTCTTC. Translating it yields CATSSHSALRRDEQFF.

The gene calls are TRBV6-6 and TRBJ2-7; TRBD1 is a possible D gene (6 bases). This CDR3 comprises 14 residues. V dropped 6 bases and J dropped 2 bases, with 14 bases sitting between them. Germline loops: CDR1 MNHNY, CDR2 SVGAGI (reference sequence). The CDR3 DNA reads TGTGCCAGCAGGTCCAACAGGGAAACCTACGAGCAGTACTTC. Protein product: CASRSNRETYEQYF.

The gene calls are TRBV6-1 and TRBJ1-4; a possible D gene is TRBD1 (5 bases). Trimming removed 4 bases at V and 1 base at J, with 13 bases between. CDR1 and CDR2 from the germline V gene are MNHNS and SASEGT. The CDR3 runs to 16 residues. The CDR3, as DNA: TGTGCCAGCAGTGTGAGGGGCGCGAGAACTAATGAAAAACTGTTTTTT. Protein product: CASSVRGARTNEKLFF.

The gene calls are TRBV9 and TRBJ1-1, with 7 bases matching TRBD1. Germline CDR1 SGDLS, CDR2 YYNGEE. The J segment lost 1 base and the V segment lost 4 bases, leaving 4 bases of the junction unmatched. The CDR3 loop spans 14 amino acids. In nucleotides, the CDR3 is TGTGCCAGCAGCCTATGGGACAGGAACACTGAAGCTTTCTTT. It is translated as CASSLWDRNTEAFF.

This chain uses TRBV6-5 with TRBJ1-1, with TRBD1 identical over 7 bases. The CDR3 is made up of 12 amino acids. The V and J ends lost 4 bases and 9 bases, in that order; junction bases with no gene match: 5. From germline, CDR1 is MNHEY and CDR2 SVGAGI. The CDR3 DNA follows: TGTGCCAGCAGTTCCCGGGACAGAAAAGCTTTCTTT. Translation gives CASSSRDRKAFF.

Points on this clone: Other nucleotide sequences in the sample specify the same CDR3. The genes are TRBV30 and TRBJ2-7, with D possibly being TRBD1 (6 bases). V was pared by 2 bases and J by 3 bases, with 11 bases between. The germline gives CDR1 GTSNPN, CDR2 SVGIG (reference sequence). The CDR3 is made up of 13 amino acids. CDR3 in amino acids: CAWSLTGLYEQYF. The CDR3 DNA follows: TGTGCCTGGAGTCTCACAGGGCTCTACGAGCAGTACTTC. Full variable domain (missing parts from reference TRBV30 and TRBJ2-7): SQTIHQWPATLVQPVGSPLSLECTVEGTSNPNLYWYRQAAGRGLQLLFYSVGIGQISSEVPQNLSASRPQDRQFILSSKKLLLSDSGFYLCAWSLTGLYEQYFGPGTRLTVT.

The genes are TRBV2 and TRBJ1-2, with TRBD1 matching over 8 bases. CDR1 and CDR2 from the germline V gene are SNHLY and FYNNEI. The CDR3 is 14 residues long. V gave up 6 bases and J gave up 2 bases; unmatched junction bases: 5. CDR3 sequence: CASRPTGGNYGYTF. Written as DNA, the CDR3 is TGTGCCAGCAGGCCAACAGGGGGAAACTATGGCTACACCTTC.

As DNA, the CDR3 is TGTGCCAGCAGCTTGAGGAGACTAGCGGGAGTACAGGGGGAGCAGTACTTC. Translated, it gives CASSLRRLAGVQGEQYF. The chain links TRBV13 to TRBJ2-7; 12 nucleotides agree with TRBD2. V shed 3 bases and J 7 bases; nucleotides not matched to a gene: 13. CDR1 PRHDT and CDR2 FYEKMQ come from the germline V gene (reference sequence). The CDR3 extends over 17 amino acids.

V and J are TRBV7-2 and TRBJ2-5; a possible D gene is TRBD1 (6 bases). The CDR3 has 17 residues. V lost 4 bases to trimming and J lost 4 bases, with 22 bases between them. Germline CDR1 reads SGHTA; CDR2 reads FQGNSA. The CDR3 DNA is TGTGCCAGCAGCTCGATGGGCACCAAGATCAGGGGAGAGACCCAGTACTTC. It specifies CASSSMGTKIRGETQYF.